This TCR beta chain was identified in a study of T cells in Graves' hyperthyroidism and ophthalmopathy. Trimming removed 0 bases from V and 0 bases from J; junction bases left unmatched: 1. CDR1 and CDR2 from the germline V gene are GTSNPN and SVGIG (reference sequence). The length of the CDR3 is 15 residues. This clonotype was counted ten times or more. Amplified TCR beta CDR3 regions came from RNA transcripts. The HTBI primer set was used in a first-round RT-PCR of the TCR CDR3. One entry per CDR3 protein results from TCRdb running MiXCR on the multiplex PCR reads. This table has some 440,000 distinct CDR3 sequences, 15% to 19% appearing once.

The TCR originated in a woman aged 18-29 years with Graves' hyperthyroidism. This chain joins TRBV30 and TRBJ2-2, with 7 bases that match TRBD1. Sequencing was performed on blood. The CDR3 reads CAWSVDRANTGELFF. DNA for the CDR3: TGTGCCTGGAGTGTAGACAGGGCGAACACCGGGGAGCTGTTTTTT.